Presented here are 6 T cell receptor beta chains from one specimen sequenced in a study of Ad26.COV2.S vaccination and SARS-CoV-2 variants. The treatment was: over 15 received Ad26.COV2.S at low or high dose, single or two shots; roughly 5 received placebo; per-sample allocation not given. Repertoires come from day 63 after the first vaccine or placebo injection. Profiled with immunoSEQ multiplex PCR; TCRdb holds only in-frame clones, not every one. The sample includes under 400,000 clones, roughly 87% of them seen just once. Here the sequenced sample was peripheral blood, taken in a trial of Ad26.COV2.S vaccine versus placebo. These receptors originate from a person between 18 and 65 years old who received the Ad26.COV2.S COVID-19 vaccine or a placebo.

The rearrangement links TRBV19 to TRBJ1-1; perhaps TRBD1 as D (5 bases). This CDR3 has 15 amino acids. Trimming pared 4 bases from V and 0 bases from J, leaving 12 bases between. In germline, CDR1 is LNHDA, CDR2 SQIVND (reference sequence). Here the CDR3 DNA reads TGTGCCAGTAGTACCGGCAGGGCTCTGAACACTGAAGCTTTCTTT. Protein sequence: CASSTGRALNTEAFF. Looking up the rest from reference TRBV19 and TRBJ1-1 gives the full variable domain: DGGITQSPKYLFRKEGQNVTLSCEQNLNHDAMYWYRQDPGQGLRLIYYSQIVNDFQKGDIAEGYSVSREKKESFPLTVTSAQKNPTAFYLCASSTGRALNTEAFFGQGTRLTVV.

The chain is built from TRBV3-1 (or the pseudogene TRBV3-2) and TRBJ2-1; D is unresolved. CDR1 and CDR2 from the germline V gene are LGHDT and YNNKEL (reference sequence). The V gene lost 4 bases and the J gene lost 0 bases, with 7 bases spanning the gap. The CDR3 contains 14 residues. The CDR3 bases are TGTGCCAGCAGCCTCAAGCCCTCCTACAATGAGCAGTTCTTC. This sequence encodes CASSLKPSYNEQFF.

This chain links TRBV19 with TRBJ2-7; D may match TRBD1 or TRBD2 (5 bases each). V dropped 0 bases and J dropped 3 bases, with 12 bases sitting between them. Germline V gene sequence: CDR1 LNHDA, CDR2 SQIVND (reference sequence). This CDR3 has 15 residues. The CDR3 DNA reads TGTGCCAGTAGTATAGATCTCAGGGACCACTACGAGCAGTACTTC. It encodes CASSIDLRDHYEQYF.

J is TRBJ1-5 and V is TRBV29-1; tentatively, D is TRBD1 (5 bases). The CDR3 length is 13 residues. Trimming shortened V by 4 bases and J by 1 base, and 8 bases separated the two germline ends. CDR1 is SQVTM, CDR2 ANQGSEA, per germline. Here the CDR3 DNA reads TGCAGCGTTGGTAAGGGGAGCAATCAGCCCCAGCATTTT. Its protein is CSVGKGSNQPQHF.

As concerns this clone: One junction end disagrees with the germline gene, perhaps due to a read error. The chain employs TRBV3-1 (or the pseudogene TRBV3-2) and TRBJ1-1; unclear D gene. CDR1 and CDR2 (germline): LGHDT, YNNKEL (reference sequence). The CDR3 contains 12 residues. The CDR3 bases are TGTGCCAGCAGTCAAGCGGCACTCGGGGCTTTCTTT. This codes for CASSQAALGAFF.

The V call is TRBV6-5, the J call TRBJ2-7; TRBD2 aligns across 9 bases. V was clipped by 8 bases and J by 6 bases; unmatched bases: 14. The CDR3 totals 15 residues. Germline CDR1 and CDR2: MNHEY and SVGAGI. The DNA for the CDR3 is TGTGCCAGCCGCGGGCGGAGGGCGGGGGGGCGCGAGCAGTACTTC. Translation gives CASRGRRAGGREQYF.